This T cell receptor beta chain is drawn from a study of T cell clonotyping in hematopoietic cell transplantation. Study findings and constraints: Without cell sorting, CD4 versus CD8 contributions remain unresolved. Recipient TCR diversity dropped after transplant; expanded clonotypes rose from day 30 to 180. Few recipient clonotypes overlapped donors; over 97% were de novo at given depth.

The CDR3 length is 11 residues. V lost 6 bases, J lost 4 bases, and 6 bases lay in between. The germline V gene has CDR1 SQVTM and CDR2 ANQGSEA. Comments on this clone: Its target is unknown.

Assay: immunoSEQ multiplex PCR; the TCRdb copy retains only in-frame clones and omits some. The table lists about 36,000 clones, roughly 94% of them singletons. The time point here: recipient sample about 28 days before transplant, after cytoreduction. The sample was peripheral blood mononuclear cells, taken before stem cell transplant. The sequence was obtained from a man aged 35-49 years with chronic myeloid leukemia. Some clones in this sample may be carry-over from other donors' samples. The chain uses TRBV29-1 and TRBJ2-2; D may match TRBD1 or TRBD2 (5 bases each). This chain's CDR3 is CSVGTTGELFF. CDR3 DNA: TGCAGCGTAGGGACCACCGGGGAGCTGTTTTTT.